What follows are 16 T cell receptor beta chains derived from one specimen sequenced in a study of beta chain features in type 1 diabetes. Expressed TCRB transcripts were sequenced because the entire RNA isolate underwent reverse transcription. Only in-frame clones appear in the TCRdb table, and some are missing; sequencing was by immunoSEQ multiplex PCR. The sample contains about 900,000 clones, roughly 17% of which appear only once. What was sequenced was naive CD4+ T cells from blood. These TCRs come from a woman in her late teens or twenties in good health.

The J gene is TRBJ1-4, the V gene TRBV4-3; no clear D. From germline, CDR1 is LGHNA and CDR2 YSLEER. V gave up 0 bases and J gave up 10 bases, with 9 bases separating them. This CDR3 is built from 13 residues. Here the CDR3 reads CASSQDRRAKLFF. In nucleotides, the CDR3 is TGCGCCAGCAGCCAAGATAGGCGCGCAAAACTGTTTTTT.

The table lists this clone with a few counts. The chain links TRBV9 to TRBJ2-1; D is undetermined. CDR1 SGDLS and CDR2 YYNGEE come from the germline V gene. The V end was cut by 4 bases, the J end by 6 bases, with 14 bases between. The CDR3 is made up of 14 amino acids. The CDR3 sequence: CASSTRPDFNEQFF. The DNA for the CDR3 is TGTGCCAGCAGCACCAGACCAGATTTCAATGAGCAGTTCTTC.

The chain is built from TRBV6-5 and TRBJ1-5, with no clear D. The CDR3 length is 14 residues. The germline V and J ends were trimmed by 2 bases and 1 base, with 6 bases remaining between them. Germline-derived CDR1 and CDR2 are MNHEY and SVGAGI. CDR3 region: CASSYSISNQPQHF. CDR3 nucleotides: TGTGCCAGCAGTTACAGTATAAGCAATCAGCCCCAGCATTTT.

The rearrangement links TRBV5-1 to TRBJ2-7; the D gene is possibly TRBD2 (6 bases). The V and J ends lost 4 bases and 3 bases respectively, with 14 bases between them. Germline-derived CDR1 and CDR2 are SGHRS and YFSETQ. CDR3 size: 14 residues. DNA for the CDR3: TGCGCCAGCAGCCTGGGACTTGAACGCTACGAGCAGTACTTC. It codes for CASSLGLERYEQYF.

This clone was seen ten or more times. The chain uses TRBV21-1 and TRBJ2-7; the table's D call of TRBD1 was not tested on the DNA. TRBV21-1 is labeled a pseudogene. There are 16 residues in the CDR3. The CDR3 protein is CASSKVRRDSSYEQYF. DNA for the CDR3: TGTGCCAGCAGCAAAGTGCGTCGGGACAGCTCCTACGAGCAGTACTTC.

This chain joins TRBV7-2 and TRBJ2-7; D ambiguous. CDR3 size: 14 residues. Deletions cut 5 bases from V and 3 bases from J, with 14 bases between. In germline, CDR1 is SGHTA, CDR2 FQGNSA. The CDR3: CASSPSRRFYEQYF. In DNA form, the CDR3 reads TGTGCCAGCAGCCCCAGTAGGAGATTCTACGAGCAGTACTTC.

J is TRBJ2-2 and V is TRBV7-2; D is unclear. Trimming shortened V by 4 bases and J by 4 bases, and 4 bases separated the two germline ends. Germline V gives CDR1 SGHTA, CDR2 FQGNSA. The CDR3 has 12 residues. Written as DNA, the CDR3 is TGTGCCAGCAGCTGGGCCACCGGGGAGCTGTTTTTT. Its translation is CASSWATGELFF. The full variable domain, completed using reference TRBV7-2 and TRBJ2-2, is GAGVSQSPSNKVTEKGKDVELRCDPISGHTALYWYRQSLGQGLEFLIYFQGNSAPDKSGLPSDRFSAERTGGSVSTLTIQRTQQEDSAVYLCASSWATGELFFGEGSRLTVL.

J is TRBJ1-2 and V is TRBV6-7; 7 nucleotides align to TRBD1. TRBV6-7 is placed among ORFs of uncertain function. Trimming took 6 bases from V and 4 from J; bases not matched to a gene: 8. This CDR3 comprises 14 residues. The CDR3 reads CASSHRDSGYGYTF. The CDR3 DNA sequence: TGTGCCAGCAGCCACCGGGACAGTGGCTATGGCTACACCTTC.

In nucleotides, the CDR3 is TGTGCCAGCAGCCTCGGACGGATCTCTGGAAACACCATATATTTT. It codes for CASSLGRISGNTIYF. The chain carries TRBV5-8 and TRBJ1-3; D is undetermined. With 4 bases removed from V and 0 bases from J, the gap between germline ends came to 11 bases. The CDR3 spans 15 residues. In germline, CDR1 is SGHTS, CDR2 YDEGEE.

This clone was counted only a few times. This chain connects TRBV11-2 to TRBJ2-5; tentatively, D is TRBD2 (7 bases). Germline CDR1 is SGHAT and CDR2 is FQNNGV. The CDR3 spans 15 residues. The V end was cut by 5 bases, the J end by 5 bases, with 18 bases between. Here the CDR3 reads CASSPLRGARETQYF. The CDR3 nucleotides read TGTGCCAGCAGCCCCCTCCGGGGGGCAAGGGAGACCCAGTACTTC.

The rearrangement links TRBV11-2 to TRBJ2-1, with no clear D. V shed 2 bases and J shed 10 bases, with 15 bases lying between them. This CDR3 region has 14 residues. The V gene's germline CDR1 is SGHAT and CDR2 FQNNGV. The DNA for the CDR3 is TGTGCCAGCAGCTTAAATGGCTACACCAACGAGCAGTTCTTC. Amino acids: CASSLNGYTNEQFF.

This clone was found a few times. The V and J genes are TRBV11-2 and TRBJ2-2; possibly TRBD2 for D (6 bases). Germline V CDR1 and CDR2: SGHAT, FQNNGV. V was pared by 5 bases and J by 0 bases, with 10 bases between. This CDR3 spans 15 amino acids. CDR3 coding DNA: TGTGCCAGCAGCCCTCGGGGGACGAACACCGGGGAGCTGTTTTTT. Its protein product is CASSPRGTNTGELFF.

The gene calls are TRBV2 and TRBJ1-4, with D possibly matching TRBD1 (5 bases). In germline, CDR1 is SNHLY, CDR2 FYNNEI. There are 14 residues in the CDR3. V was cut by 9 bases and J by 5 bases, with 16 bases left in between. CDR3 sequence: CASTKGPVNEKLFF. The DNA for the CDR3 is TGTGCCAGTACAAAGGGGCCTGTAAATGAAAAACTGTTTTTT.

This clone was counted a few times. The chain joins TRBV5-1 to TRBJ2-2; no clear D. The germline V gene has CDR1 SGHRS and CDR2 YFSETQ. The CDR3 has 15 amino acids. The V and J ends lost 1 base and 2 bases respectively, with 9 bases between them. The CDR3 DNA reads TGCGCCAGCAGCTTGTCCCCAGGCAACACCGGGGAGCTGTTTTTT. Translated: CASSLSPGNTGELFF.

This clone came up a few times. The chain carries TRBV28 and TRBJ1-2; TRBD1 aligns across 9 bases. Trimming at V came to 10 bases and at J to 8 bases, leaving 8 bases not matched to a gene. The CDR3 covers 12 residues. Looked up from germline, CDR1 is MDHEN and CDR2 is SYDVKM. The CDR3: CATITGGLGYTF. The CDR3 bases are TGTGCCACGATTACAGGGGGCTTGGGCTACACCTTC.

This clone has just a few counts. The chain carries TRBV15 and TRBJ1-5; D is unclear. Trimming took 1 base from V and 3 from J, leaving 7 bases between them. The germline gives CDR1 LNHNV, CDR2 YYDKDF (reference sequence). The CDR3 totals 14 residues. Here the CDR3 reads CATSRGANNQPQHF. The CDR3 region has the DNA TGTGCCACCAGCAGAGGGGCCAACAATCAGCCCCAGCATTTT.